This TCR beta chain is from a study of T cell repertoires in aging, cancer and after chemotherapy. Study results and caveats: Median generation probability rose over the chemotherapy interval in each cancer cohort, suggesting rebound thymic output.

With respect to this clonotype: No antigen is known for it.

A mixed TRB-A/B primer pool amplified rearranged TRB by multiplex touch-down PCR. TCRdb fed the multiplex PCR reads into MiXCR, producing one record per CDR3 protein. The sample has 9,300 or so distinct CDR3 sequences; under 25% are singletons. TCR beta rearrangements were amplified from peripheral blood genomic DNA. The CDR3 consists of 15 residues. Germline V gene sequence: CDR1 LNHDA, CDR2 SQIVND (reference sequence). Trimming stripped 5 bases from V and 0 bases from J, with 14 bases between. What was sequenced was blood. The origin of this receptor is a human donor with a blood cancer. The donor label of this sample is uncertain. The gene calls are TRBV19 and TRBJ2-7, with TRBD2 as a possible D gene (6 bases). The CDR3 DNA follows: TGTGCCAGTAGTGTGCCTAAGCGGGCCTCCTACGAGCAGTACTTC. Translated, it gives CASSVPKRASYEQYF.